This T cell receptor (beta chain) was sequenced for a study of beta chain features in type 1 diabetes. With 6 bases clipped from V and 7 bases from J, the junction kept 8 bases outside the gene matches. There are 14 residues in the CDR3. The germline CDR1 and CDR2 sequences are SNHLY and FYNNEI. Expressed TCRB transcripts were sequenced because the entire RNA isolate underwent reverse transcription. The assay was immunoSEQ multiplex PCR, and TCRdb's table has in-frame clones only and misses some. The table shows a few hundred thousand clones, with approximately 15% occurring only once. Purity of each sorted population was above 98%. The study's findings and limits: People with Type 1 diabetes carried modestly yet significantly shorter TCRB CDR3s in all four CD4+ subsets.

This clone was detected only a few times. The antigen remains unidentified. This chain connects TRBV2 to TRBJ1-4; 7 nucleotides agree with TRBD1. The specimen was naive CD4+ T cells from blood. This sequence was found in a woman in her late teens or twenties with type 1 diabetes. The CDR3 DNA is TGTGCCAGCAGGGAGACAGGGACGACTGAAAAACTGTTTTTT. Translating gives CASRETGTTEKLFF.